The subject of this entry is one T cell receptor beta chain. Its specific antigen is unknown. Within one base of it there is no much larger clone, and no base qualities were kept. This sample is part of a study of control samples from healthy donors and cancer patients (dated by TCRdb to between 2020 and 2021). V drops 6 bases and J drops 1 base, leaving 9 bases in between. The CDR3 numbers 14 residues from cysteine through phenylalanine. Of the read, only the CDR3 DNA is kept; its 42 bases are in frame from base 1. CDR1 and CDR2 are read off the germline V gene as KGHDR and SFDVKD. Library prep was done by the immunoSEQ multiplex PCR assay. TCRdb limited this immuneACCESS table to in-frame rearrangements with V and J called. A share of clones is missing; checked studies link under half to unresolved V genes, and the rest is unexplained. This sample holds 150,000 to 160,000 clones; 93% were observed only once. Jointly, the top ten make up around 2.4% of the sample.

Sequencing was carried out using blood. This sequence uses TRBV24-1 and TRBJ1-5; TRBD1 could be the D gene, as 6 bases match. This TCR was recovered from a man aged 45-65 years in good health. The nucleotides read TGTGCCACCAGTCCCGGGACAAGCAATCAGCCCCAGCATTTT. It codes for CATSPGTSNQPQHF.